This TCR beta chain stems from a study of response to subunit inactivated influenza vaccine. Findings of the study overall: The authors proposed limited new T cell recruitment per seasonal influenza vaccination.

There are 17 residues in the CDR3. CDR1 is SGHTA, CDR2 FQGNSA, per germline. V lost 5 bases, J lost 1 base, and 15 bases lay in between. A single record per CDR3 protein comes from TCRdb applying MiXCR to the RT-PCR reads. The sample yields hundreds of thousands of distinct CDR3 sequences, approximately 17% seen once. Concerning this clonotype itself: Its antigen is undetermined.

The sequence came from a man aged 45-60 years who received an inactivated influenza vaccine. V gene TRBV7-2 combines with J gene TRBJ2-6; D may correspond to TRBD1 or TRBD2 (5 bases each). The starting material was PBMCs from blood, obtained 5 days after vaccination. CDR3 DNA: TGTGCCAGCAGCCCGCAGAGGGGTGCTTCTGGGGCCAACGTCCTGACTTTC. Protein product: CASSPQRGASGANVLTF.